One T cell receptor beta chain is described in this entry. Its antigen is not known. Trimming took 4 bases from V and 1 from J, leaving 10 bases between them. The CDR3 loop spans 14 amino acids. Germline V gene data show CDR1 as DFQATT and CDR2 as SNEGSKA (reference sequence). The data were obtained in a study of T cells after yellow fever vaccination. Study observations and caveats: It was a weaker secondary response, yet one that peaked faster, at day 5 versus 15.

TCRdb redid the calling of the 5' RACE reads with MiXCR, one entry per CDR3 protein. The sample has nearly 550,000 distinct CDR3 sequences, roughly 19% seen once. This chain joins TRBV20-1 and TRBJ2-2; TRBD1 might be the D (6 bases). The sequences come from PBMCs, collected 15 days after the yellow fever booster vaccination. This receptor was taken from a young man who received the YFV17D yellow fever vaccine. The CDR3 spells CSAKPGQNTGELFF. The CDR3 DNA follows: TGCAGTGCTAAACCGGGACAGAACACCGGGGAGCTGTTTTTT.